The text below deals with one T cell receptor (beta chain). The entry originates in a study of blood T cell repertoires in COVID-19. Some clones are missing from TCRdb's copy, which holds only in-frame ones; the method was immunoSEQ multiplex PCR. The sample consists of approximately 210,000 clones, approximately 90% of them appearing once. Material: peripheral blood. The origin of this receptor is a human donor in a cohort sampled during active COVID-19.

CDR3 bases: TGTGCCAGCAGTTTTGGAGGAAACACCGGGGAGCTGTTTTTT. The encoded protein is CASSFGGNTGELFF. V gene TRBV28 combines with J gene TRBJ2-2, with a weak D call TRBD2 (5 bases). CDR1 and CDR2 from the germline V gene are MDHEN and SYDVKM. The V gene lost 3 bases and the J gene lost 2 bases, with 7 bases spanning the gap. The CDR3 is made up of 14 amino acids.